This T cell receptor beta chain was profiled in a study of CD8+CD57+ T cells in acquired aplastic anemia. Study findings and constraints: Significant differences in CD8+ Simpson's diversity were not observed between patients and controls. Around 27 sequences, all CD8+ CDR3, were shared between patients and controls.

According to the study, genomic DNA was the template for TCR beta VDJ and CDR3 profiling. TCRdb reprocessed the reads with MiXCR, giving one entry per CDR3 protein. The sample yields under 200,000 distinct CDR3 sequences, around 50% seen once. This clonotype was picked up many times. Its antigen is currently unknown. Trimming cost V 3 bases and J 5 bases; bases outside gene matches: 6. The germline V gene encodes CDR1 SNHLY and CDR2 FYNNEI. The CDR3 is 16 residues long. In patients chosen for sequencing, flow cytometry had shown CD8+CD57+ cell expansion. Severe acquired aplastic anemia was present in every patient. Untreated patients provided the blood samples, with no therapy given before sampling.

The TCR originated in a human donor with aplastic anemia. The sample taken for sequencing was sorted CD4+, CD8+, or CD8+CD57+ T cells (not recorded which) from PBMCs. The rearrangement links TRBV2 to TRBJ1-6; TRBD1 matches at 8 bases. The CDR3 loop is CASSEWTGSNNSPLHF. CDR3 coding DNA: TGTGCCAGCAGTGAGTGGACAGGGAGTAATAATTCACCCCTCCACTTT.